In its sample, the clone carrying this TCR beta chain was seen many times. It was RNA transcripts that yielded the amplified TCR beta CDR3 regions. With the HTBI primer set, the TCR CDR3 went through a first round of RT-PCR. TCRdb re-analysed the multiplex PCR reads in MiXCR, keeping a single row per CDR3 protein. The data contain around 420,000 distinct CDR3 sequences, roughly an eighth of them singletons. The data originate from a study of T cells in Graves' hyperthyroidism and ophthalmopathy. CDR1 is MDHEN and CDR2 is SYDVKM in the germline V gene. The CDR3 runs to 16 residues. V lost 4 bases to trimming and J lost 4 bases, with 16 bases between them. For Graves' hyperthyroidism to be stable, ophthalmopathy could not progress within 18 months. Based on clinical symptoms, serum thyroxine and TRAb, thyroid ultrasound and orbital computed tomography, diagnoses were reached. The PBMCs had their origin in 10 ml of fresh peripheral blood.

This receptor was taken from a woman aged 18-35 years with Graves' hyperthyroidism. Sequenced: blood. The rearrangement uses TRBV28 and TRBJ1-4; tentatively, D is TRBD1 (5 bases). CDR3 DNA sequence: TGTGCCAGCAGTTCCCCAAGACAGTCCGTTAATGAAAAACTGTTTTTT. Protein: CASSSPRQSVNEKLFF.